This paragraph covers one TCR beta chain sequence. This entry belongs to a study of blood T cell repertoires in COVID-19. In the authors' workflow: How many nucleated cells were present was estimated from reference gene primer amplification. Sequenced by immunoSEQ multiplex PCR; TCRdb stores in-frame clones only, minus some. V, J and clone size reflect that table, while D and trimming were determined from the DNA. Of about 210,000 clones listed, about 84% are singletons. This CDR3 has 12 amino acids. Germline V gene lookup returns CDR1 SNHLY and CDR2 FYNNEI. Trimming at V came to 8 bases and at J to 3 bases, leaving 2 bases not matched to a gene.

The chain couples TRBV2 to TRBJ2-7; 9 bases fit TRBD1. The receptor was isolated from a man between 35 and 55 years old with acute COVID-19. The sample taken for sequencing was PBMCs or T cells enriched from blood (not recorded which). The CDR3 here is CASEGQGYEQYF. DNA for the CDR3: TGTGCCAGCGAGGGACAGGGCTACGAGCAGTACTTC.